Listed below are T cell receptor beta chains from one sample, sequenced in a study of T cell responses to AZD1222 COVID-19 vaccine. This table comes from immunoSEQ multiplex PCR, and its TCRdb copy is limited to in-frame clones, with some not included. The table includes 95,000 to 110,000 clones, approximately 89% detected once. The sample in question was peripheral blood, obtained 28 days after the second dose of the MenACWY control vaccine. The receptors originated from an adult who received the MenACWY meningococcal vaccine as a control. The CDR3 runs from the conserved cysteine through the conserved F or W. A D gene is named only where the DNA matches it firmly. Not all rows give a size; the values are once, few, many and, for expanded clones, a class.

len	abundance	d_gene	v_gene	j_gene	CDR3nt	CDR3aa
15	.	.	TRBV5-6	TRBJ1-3	TGTGCCAGCAGCCCCAAACACCGCTCTGGAAACACCATATATTTT	CASSPKHRSGNTIYF
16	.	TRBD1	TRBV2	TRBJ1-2	TGTGCCAGCAGGGAGCGTTCCGTATCGGGACAGAAGGGCTACACCTTC	CASRERSVSGQKGYTF
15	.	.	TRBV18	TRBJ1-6	TGTGCCAGCTCCCCCAGCCCGTTTGATAATTCACCCCTCCACTTT	CASSPSPFDNSPLHF
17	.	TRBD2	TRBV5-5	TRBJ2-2	TGTGCCAGCAGCTCAACCTCTAGCGGGGTCGACACCGGGGAGCTGTTTTTT	CASSSTSSGVDTGELFF
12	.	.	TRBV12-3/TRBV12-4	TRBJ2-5	TGTGCCAGCAGTACCCACGGGGAGACCCAGTACTTC	CASSTHGETQYF
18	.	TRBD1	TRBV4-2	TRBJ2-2	TGTGCCAGCAGCCAAAAACTAACAGGGGCGCTGTACACCGGGGAGCTGTTTTTT	CASSQKLTGALYTGELFF
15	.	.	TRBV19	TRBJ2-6	TGTGCCAGTAGTATTGGAGTCACTGGGGCCAACGTCCTGACTTTC	CASSIGVTGANVLTF
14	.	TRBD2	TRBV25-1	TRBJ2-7	TGTGCCAGCAGTCAGTGGGGGGGAAAGTACGAGCAGTACTTC	CASSQWGGKYEQYF
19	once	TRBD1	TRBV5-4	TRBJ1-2	TGTGCCAGCAGGGGTACCGGGACAGAAAGTACCCCTAACTACTATGGCTACACCTTC	CASRGTGTESTPNYYGYTF
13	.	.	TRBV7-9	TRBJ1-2	TGTGCCAGCAGCTTAGCGCGGCTAGGGGGCTACACCTTC	CASSLARLGGYTF
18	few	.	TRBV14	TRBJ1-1	TGTGCCAGCAGCGCGCCTTGGACTGGACCCTCTCTGAACACTGAAGCTTTCTTT	CASSAPWTGPSLNTEAFF
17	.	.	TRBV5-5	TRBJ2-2	TGTGCCAGCAGCTACCACCTGGGAGCCTCGAACACCGGGGAGCTGTTTTTT	CASSYHLGASNTGELFF
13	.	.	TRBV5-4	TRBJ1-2	TGTGCCAGCAGCTTGCCAGGGAACTATGGCTACACCTTC	CASSLPGNYGYTF
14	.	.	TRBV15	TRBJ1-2	TGTGCCACCAGCAGAGATCTGGTCAACTATGGCTACACCTTC	CATSRDLVNYGYTF
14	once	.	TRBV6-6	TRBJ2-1	TGTGCCAGCAGTTCAAGGGCGGCGACAAATGAGCAGTTCTTC	CASSSRAATNEQFF
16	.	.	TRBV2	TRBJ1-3	TGTGCCAGCAGTGACAGGGGCCACTTCTCTGGAAACACCATATATTTT	CASSDRGHFSGNTIYF
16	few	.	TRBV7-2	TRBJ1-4	TGTGCCAGCAGCTTAGGAGGCGGGCAACCTAATGAAAAACTGTTTTTT	CASSLGGGQPNEKLFF
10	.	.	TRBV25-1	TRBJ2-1	TGTGCCAGCAGTCTCGATGAGCAGTTCTTC	CASSLDEQFF